This entry lists 29 T cell receptor beta chains sequenced from one sample in a study of control samples from healthy donors and cancer patients (dated by TCRdb to the early 2020s). Libraries were prepared through the immunoSEQ multiplex PCR assay. The immuneACCESS repertoire file appears here via TCRdb, limited to in-frame rearrangements. These files lack a portion of the clones; in checked studies, under half of the deficit traces to unresolved V genes, and the cause of the others is not known. A total of some 130,000 clones appear in this sample, just over 90% of them only once. The top ten constitute roughly 1.7% of the sample. The specimen sequenced was PBMCs. The receptors were gathered from a man over 45 with head and neck cancer.

V gene TRBV5-1 combines with J gene TRBJ2-1; D not resolved. The CDR3 contains 15 residues. Germline-derived CDR1 and CDR2 are SGHRS and YFSETQ. V lost 3 bases, J lost 8 bases, and 18 bases lay in between. This chain's CDR3 is CASSSMTVGGDEQFF. The CDR3 region has the DNA TGCGCCAGCAGCTCTATGACTGTGGGTGGGGATGAGCAGTTCTTC.

This clone appeared a single time. The chain employs TRBV6-1 and TRBJ2-1; 12 nucleotides line up with TRBD2. The CDR3 has 16 amino acids. The germline gives CDR1 MNHNS, CDR2 SASEGT. After removal of 1 base from V and 7 bases from J, the junction contained 5 bases not matched to a gene. The DNA for the CDR3 is TGTGCCAGCAGTGAAGTGGTGACTAGCGGGGGTAATGAGCAGTTCTTC. It specifies CASSEVVTSGGNEQFF.

The V and J genes are TRBV12-3 or TRBV12-4 and TRBJ2-1, with D unclear. CDR3 length: 12 amino acids. Trimming removed 6 bases at V and 7 bases at J, with 10 bases between. CDR3 sequence: CASSPARNEQFF. In nucleotides, the CDR3 is TGTGCCAGCAGCCCCGCGCGTAATGAGCAGTTCTTC.

J is TRBJ2-7 and V is TRBV7-2; 9 nucleotides agree with TRBD1. The CDR3 sequence is 15 residues long. Germline-derived CDR1 and CDR2 are SGHTA and FQGNSA. After removal of 5 bases from V and 3 bases from J, the junction contained 8 bases not matched to a gene. CDR3 DNA sequence: TGTGCCAGCAGCCCACCGGGGACAGGGTACTACGAGCAGTACTTC. Its protein is CASSPPGTGYYEQYF. The complete variable domain, with remaining parts taken from reference TRBV7-2 and TRBJ2-7, reads GAGVSQSPSNKVTEKGKDVELRCDPISGHTALYWYRQSLGQGLEFLIYFQGNSAPDKSGLPSDRFSAERTGGSVSTLTIQRTQQEDSAVYLCASSPPGTGYYEQYFGPGTRLTVT.

This chain links TRBV12-3 or TRBV12-4 with TRBJ2-7; the D gene is possibly TRBD2 (5 bases). V was shortened by 6 bases and J by 1 base, with 10 bases between the two germline ends. The CDR3 has 13 residues. The DNA for the CDR3 is TGTGCCAGCAGCGGGGATGGGTCCTACGAGCAGTACTTC. This translates into CASSGDGSYEQYF.

CDR3 protein: CASRPTGTGNTEAFF. In DNA form, the CDR3 reads TGTGCCAGCAGGCCTACAGGGACGGGGAACACTGAAGCTTTCTTT. This sequence joins TRBV6-5 and TRBJ1-1, with a tentative D call TRBD1 (6 bases). Germline V gene data show CDR1 as MNHEY and CDR2 as SVGAGI. This CDR3 is built from 15 residues. V was pared by 6 bases and J by 1 base, with 15 bases between.

The chain carries TRBV5-1 and TRBJ1-2; 12 bases are a match to TRBD1. Germline CDR1 reads SGHRS; CDR2 reads YFSETQ. V shed 4 bases and J 6 bases; nucleotides not matched to a gene: 7. This CDR3 is 15 amino acids long. The CDR3 spells CASSNPGQGADGYTF. For the CDR3, the DNA is TGCGCCAGCAGCAACCCGGGACAGGGGGCGGATGGCTACACCTTC.

This chain joins TRBV29-1 and TRBJ2-7; perhaps TRBD1 as D (6 bases). The CDR3 totals 12 residues. V was cut by 6 bases and J by 4 bases, with 13 bases left in between. Germline V gene data show CDR1 as SQVTM and CDR2 as ANQGSEA. This chain's CDR3 is CSVAGTTYEQYF. The CDR3 DNA sequence: TGCAGCGTAGCCGGGACAACTTACGAGCAGTACTTC.

The V call is TRBV19, the J call TRBJ1-1; maybe TRBD1 (5 bases). This CDR3 contains 13 residues. Trimming shortened V by 6 bases and J by 6 bases, and 14 bases separated the two germline ends. In germline, CDR1 is LNHDA, CDR2 SQIVND (reference sequence). The CDR3 reads CASRTRDGAEAFF. The DNA for the CDR3 is TGTGCCAGTAGGACCCGGGACGGAGCTGAAGCTTTCTTT.

The chain carries TRBV4-2 and TRBJ2-1; TRBD2 matches at 12 bases. CDR1 and CDR2 from the germline V gene are LGHNA and YNFKEQ. The trim removed 7 bases at V and 4 bases at J, leaving 17 bases unmatched. The CDR3 covers 19 residues. CDR3 loop: CASTPRPLGLAGPYNEQFF. In nucleotides, the CDR3 is TGTGCCAGCACCCCACGACCGTTAGGACTAGCGGGGCCTTACAATGAGCAGTTCTTC.

This sequence joins TRBV5-8 and TRBJ2-1; 10 nucleotides agree with TRBD2. Looked up from germline, CDR1 is SGHTS and CDR2 is YDEGEE. The CDR3 sequence is 16 residues long. Unmatched junction bases numbered 5, after V lost 0 bases and J lost 5 bases. DNA for the CDR3: TGTGCCAGCAGCTTGGAGCGGGGGGGCTACCACAATGAGCAGTTCTTC. This gives the protein CASSLERGGYHNEQFF.

V usage is TRBV12-5 and J usage is TRBJ2-3; 8 bases line up with TRBD2. Germline V gene sequence: CDR1 LGHNT, CDR2 FRNRAP. CDR3 length: 16 amino acids. V shed 4 bases and J 4 bases; nucleotides not matched to a gene: 10. CDR3 loop: CASGWPESGGADTQYF. CDR3 sequence (DNA): TGTGCTAGTGGTTGGCCTGAAAGCGGGGGCGCAGATACGCAGTATTTT.

This clone has a handful of counts. The chain joins TRBV12-3 or TRBV12-4 to TRBJ2-7; 7 bases fit TRBD1. The CDR3 spans 12 residues. The junction had 5 bases not matched to a gene; V was cut back by 6 bases and J by 6 bases. The CDR3 bases are TGTGCCAGCAGCTCGGGACAGTTCGAGCAGTACTTC. It yields the protein CASSSGQFEQYF.

This clone appeared once. This chain's CDR3 is CASSDMGAGGANVLTF. The CDR3, as DNA: TGTGCCAGCAGTGACATGGGGGCAGGGGGGGCCAACGTCCTGACTTTC. The V gene is TRBV27, the J gene TRBJ2-6; D perhaps matches TRBD1 (6 bases). The CDR3 spans 16 residues. With 5 bases removed from V and 4 bases from J, the gap between germline ends came to 15 bases. Per the germline V gene, CDR1 is MNHEY and CDR2 is SMNVEV (reference sequence).

This clone was detected once. The chain links TRBV11-2 to TRBJ2-3, with unresolved D. V lost 5 bases and J lost 3, with 9 bases in between. Germline V CDR1 and CDR2: SGHAT, FQNNGV. The CDR3 consists of 13 residues. The CDR3 nucleotides read TGTGCCAGCAGCCCCCCCGGGACAGATACGCAGTATTTT. Protein sequence: CASSPPGTDTQYF.

The chain is built from TRBV5-1 and TRBJ1-2, with 10 bases lining up with TRBD1. This CDR3 is 15 amino acids long. Looked up from germline, CDR1 is SGHRS and CDR2 is YFSETQ. The V segment lost 4 bases and the J segment 2 bases; nucleotides outside the gene matches: 5. The CDR3 is CASSHGQGVNYGYTF. In DNA form, the CDR3 reads TGCGCCAGCAGCCACGGACAGGGGGTCAACTATGGCTACACCTTC.

This chain joins TRBV5-8 and TRBJ1-1; TRBD1 agrees at 7 bases. After removal of 3 bases from V and 5 bases from J, the junction contained 10 bases not matched to a gene. The CDR3 length is 15 residues. Germline V lookup: CDR1 SGHTS, CDR2 YDEGEE. This CDR3 is CASSSWQGGGTEAFF. As DNA, the CDR3 is TGTGCCAGCAGCTCCTGGCAGGGGGGAGGGACTGAAGCTTTCTTT.

This chain uses TRBV19 with TRBJ2-7, with 7 bases identical to TRBD1. V was clipped by 3 bases and J by 2 bases; unmatched bases: 7. Looked up from germline, CDR1 is LNHDA and CDR2 is SQIVND (reference sequence). The CDR3 loop spans 15 amino acids. CDR3 DNA sequence: TGTGCCAGTAGTATGACGGGGCAGGGGGCCTACGAGCAGTACTTC. Its translation: CASSMTGQGAYEQYF.

The chain combines TRBV6-1 with TRBJ2-3; tentatively, D is TRBD1 (6 bases). CDR3 length: 16 residues. Germline assignment: CDR1 MNHNS and CDR2 SASEGT. With 3 bases removed from V and 1 base from J, the gap between germline ends came to 14 bases. The CDR3 is CASSDPPGQRTDTQYF. In nucleotides, the CDR3 is TGTGCCAGCAGTGACCCCCCGGGACAACGCACAGATACGCAGTATTTT.

The genes are TRBV5-1 and TRBJ2-1; 11 bases agree with TRBD1. V lost 4 bases, J lost 9 bases, and 9 bases stayed unmatched. The CDR3 has 15 residues. CDR1 and CDR2 (germline): SGHRS, YFSETQ. CDR3 bases: TGCGCCAGCAGCCAGGGGACAGGGGGGACGGGTGAGCAGTTCTTC. Its translation is CASSQGTGGTGEQFF.

The chain joins TRBV19 to TRBJ1-6, with D uncertain. This CDR3 is built from 12 residues. The V end was cut by 3 bases, the J end by 10 bases, with 7 bases between. The germline V gene has CDR1 LNHDA and CDR2 SQIVND (reference sequence). The CDR3 reads CASSIGRSPLHF. The CDR3, as DNA: TGTGCCAGTAGTATCGGCAGATCACCCCTCCACTTT.

The chain is built from TRBV4-3 and TRBJ2-7, with a tentative D call TRBD2 (7 bases). Germline V CDR1 and CDR2: LGHNA, YSLEER. V dropped 6 bases and J dropped 5 bases, with 14 bases sitting between them. The CDR3 has 13 amino acids. The CDR3 DNA is TGCGCCAGCAGTCCATCGGGGGGCAACGAGCAGTACTTC. Encoded protein: CASSPSGGNEQYF.

The count of this clone is one. The CDR3: CASTGQGGRGGQPQHF. The DNA for the CDR3 is TGTGCCAGCACCGGTCAGGGGGGCCGGGGCGGACAGCCCCAGCATTTT. The chain employs TRBV6-6 and TRBJ1-5, with TRBD1 identical over 7 bases. Germline loops: CDR1 MNHNY, CDR2 SVGAGI (reference sequence). Trimming removed 7 bases from V and 7 bases from J; junction bases left unmatched: 16. The CDR3 extends over 16 amino acids.

This clone came up once. DNA for the CDR3: TGTGCCAGCAGCAAGATTGGACCTGGAGATACGCAGTATTTT. This gives the protein CASSKIGPGDTQYF. This rearrangement joins TRBV7-9 to TRBJ2-3, with D uncertain. Trimming pared 5 bases from V and 5 bases from J, leaving 14 bases between. Germline V gene lookup returns CDR1 SEHNR and CDR2 FQNEAQ (reference sequence). The CDR3 runs to 14 residues.

The V call is TRBV21-1, the J call TRBJ2-7; no DNA check was done on the table's D call, TRBD1. TRBV21-1 is classified as a pseudogene. The CDR3 covers 15 residues. This CDR3 reads CASSKPDRGYYEQYF. CDR3 DNA sequence: TGTGCCAGCAGCAAACCGGACAGGGGCTACTACGAGCAGTACTTC.

The rearrangement uses TRBV6-2 or TRBV6-3 and TRBJ2-1; D uncertain. Per germline, CDR1 MNHEY and CDR2 SVGEGT. With 4 bases removed from V and 4 bases from J, the gap between germline ends came to 8 bases. The CDR3 totals 13 residues. As DNA, the CDR3 is TGTGCCAGCAGTTTCGACCATTACAATGAGCAGTTCTTC. Protein product: CASSFDHYNEQFF.

The gene calls are TRBV5-1 and TRBJ2-3; 7 bases match TRBD2. Trimming at V came to 2 bases and at J to 0 bases, leaving 6 bases not matched to a gene. Germline assignment: CDR1 SGHRS and CDR2 YFSETQ. CDR3 length: 16 residues. CDR3 residues: CASSFGTNPSTDTQYF. The CDR3 DNA reads as TGCGCCAGCAGCTTCGGGACTAACCCTAGCACAGATACGCAGTATTTT. The whole variable domain, filled in from reference TRBV5-1 and TRBJ2-3, reads KAGVTQTPRYLIKTRGQQVTLSCSPISGHRSVSWYQQTPGQGLQFLFEYFSETQRNKGNFPGRFSGRQFSNSRSEMNVSTLELGDSALYLCASSFGTNPSTDTQYFGPGTRLTVL.

This clone was picked up one time. V is TRBV5-1 and J is TRBJ2-5; 7 bases are a match to TRBD2. The CDR3 is made up of 16 amino acids. Germline CDR1 and CDR2: SGHRS and YFSETQ. The trim removed 6 bases at V and 0 bases at J, leaving 11 bases unmatched. CDR3 nucleotide sequence: TGCGCCAGCACGGCAATGGGAGCGGGGTACCAAGAGACCCAGTACTTC. Translated: CASTAMGAGYQETQYF.

CDR3 nucleotides: TGTGCCTGGAAGAGGGCAGGGCCCTACGAGCAGTACTTC. Translating it yields CAWKRAGPYEQYF. The rearrangement links TRBV30 to TRBJ2-7, with D possibly called TRBD1 or TRBD2 (5 bases each). Trimming removed 4 bases at V and 2 bases at J, with 12 bases between. Germline V lookup: CDR1 GTSNPN, CDR2 SVGIG (reference sequence). This CDR3 contains 13 residues.